These 24 T cell receptor beta chains share one sample of origin, sequenced in a study of cytomegalovirus exposure and HLA in healthy donors (dated by TCRdb to the late 2010s). Libraries were constructed by the immunoSEQ multiplex PCR assay. The multiplex PCR relied on a mix of 60 forward primers for TCR Vbeta segments and 13 reverse primers for TCR Jbeta segments. The source is immuneACCESS, and TCRdb retained only in-frame sequences with V and J called. Part of the clones is not carried over; for the studies checked, unresolved V genes explain less than half of this, and the remainder is unexplained. This sample comprises about 180,000 clones, around 80% of them detected only once. Of the sample, under 2% falls within the top ten clones. Sequencing was carried out using PBMCs. All receptors come from a woman aged 25 to 45 in good health and CMV-seronegative.

J is TRBJ2-3 and V is TRBV4-3, with D tentatively TRBD2 (7 bases). Trimming took 4 bases from V and 0 from J, leaving 14 bases between them. CDR1 is LGHNA, CDR2 YSLEER, per germline. This CDR3 is 16 amino acids long. CDR3 coding DNA: TGCGCCAGCAGCCCCTTTGAGGGGGGGAGCACAGATACGCAGTATTTT. Its protein product is CASSPFEGGSTDTQYF.

The chain employs TRBV7-8 and TRBJ1-2; D is unclear. V lost 1 base, J lost 0 bases, and 15 bases lay in between. The germline V gene encodes CDR1 SGHVS and CDR2 FQNEAQ. The length of the CDR3 is 17 residues. CDR3 in DNA: TGTGCCAGCAGCTTAGTTGTCAGACCGACACCTAACTATGGCTACACCTTC. This codes for CASSLVVRPTPNYGYTF.

The chain is built from TRBV30 and TRBJ2-4, with 11 bases identical to TRBD2. The CDR3 has 16 amino acids. In germline, CDR1 is GTSNPN, CDR2 SVGIG (reference sequence). The V and J ends lost 5 bases and 1 base, in that order; junction bases with no gene match: 7. CDR3 in amino acids: CAWDSGGAGAKNIQYF. The CDR3 nucleotides are TGTGCCTGGGATAGCGGGGGGGCCGGGGCCAAAAACATTCAGTACTTC.

The chain combines TRBV10-2 with TRBJ1-5; 9 bases fit TRBD1. V shed 3 bases and J 4 bases; nucleotides not matched to a gene: 4. There are 15 residues in the CDR3. CDR1 is WSHSY, CDR2 SAAADI, per germline. The CDR3 nucleotides are TGCGCCAGCAGTGACCGGACAGGGGCTAATCAGCCCCAGCATTTT. This translates into CASSDRTGANQPQHF.

This chain connects TRBV27 to TRBJ2-3, with TRBD1 matching 9 bases. This CDR3 comprises 16 residues. Germline V gene data show CDR1 as MNHEY and CDR2 as SMNVEV (reference sequence). The V segment lost 7 bases and the J segment 2 bases; nucleotides outside the gene matches: 10. CDR3 nucleotide sequence: TGTGCCAGCAAAGACGGAACAGGGGGCATCACAGATACGCAGTATTTT. This sequence encodes CASKDGTGGITDTQYF.

This chain joins TRBV28 and TRBJ1-2; D possibly corresponds to TRBD1 (5 bases). Trimming cost V 4 bases and J 5 bases, with 11 bases left between them. Germline V gene lookup returns CDR1 MDHEN and CDR2 SYDVKM. The CDR3 has 13 amino acids. Here the CDR3 DNA reads TGTGCCAGCAGTTCACCAGGGTCTTATGGCTACACCTTC. Translating it yields CASSSPGSYGYTF.

V usage is TRBV29-1 and J usage is TRBJ1-2; D possibly corresponds to TRBD1 (6 bases). The V gene's germline CDR1 is SQVTM and CDR2 ANQGSEA. Trimming pared 3 bases from V and 8 bases from J, leaving 13 bases between. This CDR3 is built from 12 residues. The CDR3 region is CSVEDSNRGYTF. CDR3 coding DNA: TGCAGCGTTGAGGACAGTAACCGGGGCTACACCTTC.

The chain recombines TRBV4-3 with TRBJ2-2; D gene uncertain. The V and J ends lost 0 bases and 2 bases respectively, with 13 bases between them. This CDR3 spans 17 amino acids. CDR1 is LGHNA, CDR2 YSLEER, per germline. CDR3 loop: CASSQDLPTLNTGELFF. The CDR3 DNA reads TGCGCCAGCAGCCAAGATCTCCCCACTCTCAACACCGGGGAGCTGTTTTTT.

The chain uses TRBV6-1 and TRBJ1-2, with TRBD1 identical over 10 bases. The CDR3 contains 14 residues. The germline V gene has CDR1 MNHNS and CDR2 SASEGT. Trimming cost V 5 bases and J 4 bases; bases outside gene matches: 4. CDR3 in DNA: TGTGCCAGCAGTCCGGGACAGGGGCTCTATGGCTACACCTTC. Translating gives CASSPGQGLYGYTF.

This clone was seen just once. The chain is built from TRBV11-2 and TRBJ2-7; possible D gene TRBD1, 6 bases. Per germline, CDR1 SGHAT and CDR2 FQNNGV. V was pared by 1 base and J by 5 bases, with 15 bases between. The CDR3 consists of 15 residues. This chain's CDR3 is CASSLGGLEGDEQYF. The CDR3 coding sequence is TGTGCCAGCAGCTTAGGGGGGCTAGAGGGGGACGAGCAGTACTTC.

The J gene is TRBJ1-2, the V gene TRBV9; D might be TRBD1 (6 bases). Germline V gene lookup returns CDR1 SGDLS and CDR2 YYNGEE. The V and J ends lost 0 bases and 4 bases respectively, with 13 bases between them. The CDR3 covers 15 residues. The CDR3 DNA follows: TGTGCCAGCAGCGTAGCTGAGGGGGGGATCTATGGCTACACCTTC. It specifies CASSVAEGGIYGYTF.

The chain employs TRBV4-3 and TRBJ2-5, with TRBD2 identical over 10 bases. CDR1 and CDR2 (germline): LGHNA, YSLEER. CDR3 length equals 16 residues. Losses at the gene ends were 1 base for V and 5 bases for J; bases not matched to a gene: 7. The CDR3, as DNA: TGCGCCAGCAGCCAAGTTGCTAGCGGGGGTACTGAGACCCAGTACTTC. Residues: CASSQVASGGTETQYF.

The chain combines TRBV4-2 with TRBJ2-7; 8 nucleotides match TRBD1. The CDR3 sequence is 16 residues long. The V gene end was trimmed by 0 bases and the J gene end by 1 base; junction bases not matched to a gene: 5. The germline CDR1 and CDR2 sequences are LGHNA and YNFKEQ. CDR3 loop: CASSQETGATSYEQYF. In DNA form, the CDR3 reads TGTGCCAGCAGCCAAGAGACAGGGGCTACGTCCTACGAGCAGTACTTC.

This clone was counted a single time. The CDR3 DNA follows: TGCGCCAGCAGCTGGGAAGGGAGGGTAGGAACTGAAGCTTTCTTT. Its protein is CASSWEGRVGTEAFF. The rearrangement links TRBV5-1 to TRBJ1-1; D uncertain. The CDR3 sequence is 15 residues long. Germline loops: CDR1 SGHRS, CDR2 YFSETQ. V lost 3 bases and J 5 bases, leaving 17 bases between the germline ends.

This chain uses TRBV25-1 with TRBJ1-2; 8 bases agree with TRBD1. Losses at the gene ends were 10 bases for V and 5 bases for J; bases not matched to a gene: 9. This CDR3 contains 13 residues. Per germline, CDR1 MGHDK and CDR2 SYGVNS. The CDR3 sequence is CATASDRDYGYTF. In DNA, the CDR3 is TGTGCCACCGCGTCGGACAGGGATTATGGCTACACCTTC.

This clone was observed once. The chain combines TRBV7-3 with TRBJ2-1; TRBD2 agrees at 7 bases. With V trimmed by 1 base and J by 6 bases, 0 bases remained unmatched. Germline V gene sequence: CDR1 SGHTA, CDR2 FQGTGA. CDR3 length equals 13 residues. In DNA form, the CDR3 reads TGTGCCAGCAGCTTAAGGACTAGCAATGAGCAGTTCTTC. Its protein is CASSLRTSNEQFF.

This clone has a handful of counts. This rearrangement joins TRBV6-1 to TRBJ2-7; 9 bases line up with TRBD2. From germline, CDR1 is MNHNS and CDR2 SASEGT. There are 14 residues in the CDR3. Germline trimming cut 6 bases from V and 3 bases from J; bases unmatched to any gene: 6. In DNA form, the CDR3 reads TGTGCCAGCAGCTCCGGGACTAGCTTCTACGAGCAGTACTTC. Its protein is CASSSGTSFYEQYF.

The rearrangement joins TRBV5-4 to TRBJ1-4; D might be TRBD1 (5 bases). Looked up from germline, CDR1 is SGHNT and CDR2 is YYREEE (reference sequence). The CDR3 extends over 14 amino acids. V was clipped by 5 bases and J by 17 bases, with 25 bases between them. In DNA form, the CDR3 reads TGTGCCAGCAGAAGAGTGGCGGGGGTTCTTTACGGTTTTTTT. Amino acid sequence: CASRRVAGVLYGFF.

This clone came up a few times. The chain carries TRBV4-1 and TRBJ2-3; TRBD2 might be the D (5 bases). CDR3 size: 17 residues. V was clipped by 2 bases and J by 6 bases, with 21 bases between them. Germline V gene data show CDR1 as MGHRA and CDR2 as YSYEKL. This chain's CDR3 is CASSQYSGVEATDTQYF. The CDR3 coding sequence is TGCGCCAGCAGCCAATACAGCGGAGTAGAGGCTACGGATACGCAGTATTTT.

The chain combines TRBV7-9 with TRBJ2-3; TRBD2 matches at 7 bases. Unmatched junction bases numbered 9, after V lost 5 bases and J lost 4 bases. The CDR3 covers 15 residues. Germline V CDR1 and CDR2: SEHNR, FQNEAQ (reference sequence). The CDR3 here is CASSPWGGPSDTQYF. The DNA for the CDR3 is TGTGCCAGCAGCCCATGGGGAGGGCCGTCAGATACGCAGTATTTT.

This chain connects TRBV6-1 to TRBJ1-5; TRBD1 might be the D (6 bases). Trimming shortened V by 2 bases and J by 1 base, and 15 bases separated the two germline ends. Germline CDR1 reads MNHNS; CDR2 reads SASEGT. CDR3 length: 17 residues. DNA for the CDR3: TGTGCCAGCAGTGAAATGTCGGGAGGGGGGAGCAATCAGCCCCAGCATTTT. Its translation: CASSEMSGGGSNQPQHF.

The genes are TRBV5-6 and TRBJ2-7; 8 bases map to TRBD2. The CDR3 extends over 14 amino acids. Trimming removed 2 bases from V and 4 bases from J; junction bases left unmatched: 5. CDR1 is SGHDT, CDR2 YYEEEE, per germline. CDR3: CASSFGTRGYEQYF. CDR3 bases: TGTGCCAGCAGCTTCGGGACTAGAGGTTACGAGCAGTACTTC. Filled out from reference TRBV5-6 and TRBJ2-7, the complete variable domain reads DAGVTQSPTHLIKTRGQQVTLRCSPKSGHDTVSWYQQALGQGPQFIFQYYEEEERQRGNFPDRFSGHQFPNYSSELNVNALLLGDSALYLCASSFGTRGYEQYFGPGTRLTVT.

The chain combines TRBV5-1 with TRBJ2-5; 7 nucleotides match TRBD1. CDR1 SGHRS and CDR2 YFSETQ come from the germline V gene. This CDR3 has 16 amino acids. V dropped 2 bases and J dropped 3; count of bases not matched to a gene: 10. The chain's CDR3 is CASSFEQGRSKETQYF. CDR3 DNA sequence: TGCGCCAGCAGCTTTGAACAGGGGCGCTCGAAAGAGACCCAGTACTTC. Together with reference TRBV5-1 and TRBJ2-5, the CDR3 gives the full variable domain: KAGVTQTPRYLIKTRGQQVTLSCSPISGHRSVSWYQQTPGQGLQFLFEYFSETQRNKGNFPGRFSGRQFSNSRSEMNVSTLELGDSALYLCASSFEQGRSKETQYFGPGTRLLVL.

The rearrangement links TRBV5-1 to TRBJ2-7; TRBD2 matches 13 bases. This CDR3 contains 17 residues. V trimming: 2 bases; J trimming: 0 bases; junction bases outside the gene matches: 5. Germline values: CDR1 SGHRS, CDR2 YFSETQ. CDR3 sequence (DNA): TGCGCCAGCAGCTTCGGACTAGCGGGGGAGAGCTCCTACGAGCAGTACTTC. Its translation: CASSFGLAGESSYEQYF.